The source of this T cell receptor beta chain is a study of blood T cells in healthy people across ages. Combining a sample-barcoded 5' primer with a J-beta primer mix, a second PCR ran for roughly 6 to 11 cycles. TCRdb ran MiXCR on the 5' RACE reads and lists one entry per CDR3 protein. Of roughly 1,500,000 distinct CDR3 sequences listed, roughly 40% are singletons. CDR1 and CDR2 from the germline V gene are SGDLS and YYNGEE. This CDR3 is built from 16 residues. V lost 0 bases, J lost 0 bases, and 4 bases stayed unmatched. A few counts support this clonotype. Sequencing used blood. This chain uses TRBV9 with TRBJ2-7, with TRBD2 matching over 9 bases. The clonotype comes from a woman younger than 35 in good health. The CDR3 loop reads CASSVAGGLASYEQYF. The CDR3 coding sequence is TGTGCCAGCAGCGTAGCTGGGGGACTAGCCTCCTACGAGCAGTACTTC.